The 3 T cell receptor beta chains listed next were all sequenced from one sample in a study of post-analysis software for immune sequencing data (dated by TCRdb to between 2015 and 2016). Study-level results and caveats: Several TRBV segments, including TRBV5-6, TRBV5-1 and TRBV20-1, were significantly more frequent in patients than controls.

For these TCRs, the target antigens are not known. Library preparation used PCR. Sequencing relied on an Illumina HiSeq 2500. To reduce PCR and sequencing biases, unique molecular identifiers were built into the TCR beta cDNA libraries. Starting from the raw public reads, TCRdb applied fastp trimming at Q25, assembled clones with MiXCR and retained in-frame beta chains. Rows with one shared CDR3 protein collapse into an entry with the most common genes and DNA. The sample table records hundreds of thousands of distinct CDR3 sequences; just under 30% of these occur just once. 0.5% to 0.6% of the sample is in the top ten clones. The sample taken for sequencing was blood. All receptors derive from a girl aged 5-17 years with multiple sclerosis.

This clonotype was seen more than once but under ten times. V usage is TRBV27 and J usage is TRBJ2-6; D might be TRBD2 (6 bases). V lost 1 base to trimming and J lost 0 bases, with 16 bases between them. Per the germline V gene, CDR1 is MNHEY and CDR2 is SMNVEV (reference sequence). The CDR3 spans 19 residues. The CDR3 region is CASSLLAVRTSSGANVLTF. CDR3 coding DNA: TGTGCCAGCAGTTTATTAGCGGTGAGGACATCCTCTGGGGCCAACGTCCTGACTTTC.

This clonotype was found many times. The chain carries TRBV12-3 or TRBV12-4 and TRBJ2-3, with TRBD2 as a possible D gene (6 bases). Trimming took 8 bases from V and 6 from J, leaving 21 bases between them. This CDR3 has 15 residues. DNA for the CDR3: TGTGCCAGCTCCACGGGACTCCGGCTAGCGGATACGCAGTATTTT. This translates into CASSTGLRLADTQYF.

The chain recombines TRBV7-8 with TRBJ2-7; D is possibly TRBD2 (6 bases). The CDR3 length is 14 residues. With 1 base removed from V and 7 bases from J, the gap between germline ends came to 14 bases. CDR1 and CDR2 (germline): SGHVS, FQNEAQ. This CDR3 reads CASSLGSGAGEQYF. The CDR3 DNA reads TGTGCCAGCAGCTTAGGTTCCGGGGCGGGGGAGCAGTACTTC.